This is a list of T cell receptor beta chains from one sample in a study of OX40 agonist ivuxolimab in advanced cancers. Clones were read by immunoSEQ multiplex PCR, and TCRdb kept only the in-frame ones, dropping some. The data contain 20,000 or so clones, more than 70% of them singletons. The sample here was CD4+ or CD8+ T cells sorted from blood, taken in a trial of the OX40 agonist ivuxolimab. Receptors originate from an adult with an advanced solid tumor such as melanoma, head and neck, liver or kidney cancer. CDR3s include the opening cysteine and the closing phenylalanine or tryptophan.

j_gene: TRBJ1-1
v_gene: TRBV14
CDR3aa: CASSLWTGRNTEAFF

j_gene: TRBJ2-7
v_gene: TRBV11-2
CDR3aa: CASSPAGPYEQYF

j_gene: TRBJ2-3
v_gene: TRBV5-1
CDR3aa: CASSQPSTSGRGDTQYF

j_gene: TRBJ2-7
v_gene: TRBV4-3
CDR3aa: CASSDRDRYEQYF

j_gene: TRBJ2-7
v_gene: TRBV5-4
CDR3aa: CASSLLLGQGAHEQYF

j_gene: TRBJ1-2
v_gene: TRBV15
CDR3aa: CATSRTSASNYGYTF

j_gene: TRBJ2-2
v_gene: TRBV28
CDR3aa: CASTPLLEGGRNTGELFF

j_gene: TRBJ2-1
v_gene: TRBV5-4
CDR3aa: CASSPDDRDNEQFF

j_gene: TRBJ2-7
v_gene: TRBV13
CDR3aa: CASSLAQDSNAQYF

j_gene: TRBJ2-7
v_gene: TRBV4-3
CDR3aa: CASSPGTGTYEQYF

j_gene: TRBJ2-1
v_gene: TRBV27
CDR3aa: CASSLWTSGRANEQFF

j_gene: TRBJ2-2
v_gene: TRBV7-9
CDR3aa: CASSLPGELFF

j_gene: TRBJ2-1
v_gene: TRBV7-9
CDR3aa: CASSFSTYNEQFF

j_gene: TRBJ2-2
v_gene: TRBV21-1
CDR3aa: CASNKGYAGELFF

j_gene: TRBJ2-7
v_gene: TRBV27
CDR3aa: CASSHGTSGSREQYF

j_gene: TRBJ2-7
v_gene: TRBV6-1
CDR3aa: CASSWTGLLYEQYF

j_gene: TRBJ2-5
v_gene: TRBV7-2
CDR3aa: CASSPRQGARETQYF

j_gene: TRBJ1-1
v_gene: TRBV28
CDR3aa: CASSPRGAGESYEAFF

j_gene: TRBJ2-1
v_gene: TRBV7-6
CDR3aa: CASSFRDNAYNEQFF

j_gene: TRBJ2-2
v_gene: TRBV19
CDR3aa: CASSMGGGPGELFF

j_gene: TRBJ2-7
v_gene: TRBV29-1
CDR3aa: CSVDLGDSYEQYF

j_gene: TRBJ2-7
v_gene: TRBV18
CDR3aa: CASSPRQGGSYEQYF

j_gene: TRBJ1-5
v_gene: TRBV6-6
CDR3aa: CASTLDGGEGNQPQHF

j_gene: TRBJ1-2
v_gene: TRBV7-8
CDR3aa: CASSPGPSNYGYTF

j_gene: TRBJ2-7
v_gene: TRBV29-1
CDR3aa: CSVILVHAYEQYF

j_gene: TRBJ2-3
v_gene: TRBV7-9
CDR3aa: CASRHTTGGKTDTQYF

j_gene: TRBJ2-7
v_gene: TRBV7-8
CDR3aa: CASSSPASAQSIWYF